The 18 T cell receptor beta chains in this list originate from one sample, sequenced in a study of T cell responses to AZD1222 COVID-19 vaccine. Assay used: immunoSEQ multiplex PCR; TCRdb lists only in-frame clones, some missing. Among about 100,000 clones, roughly 90% were seen once, and the ten largest hold around a sixth. The sequencing used peripheral blood, collected on day 0 of AZD1222 vaccination. The receptor source for this set is an adult in good health.

The CDR3 is CASSESGANVLTF. The CDR3 DNA is TGCGCCAGCAGCGAGTCTGGGGCCAACGTCCTGACTTTC. The chain has TRBV5-1 and TRBJ2-6; no clear D gene. V shed 4 bases and J shed 1 base, with 3 bases lying between them. CDR3 length: 13 residues. The germline gives CDR1 SGHRS, CDR2 YFSETQ.

The V gene is TRBV19, the J gene TRBJ2-4, with D possibly being TRBD1 (5 bases). Germline V gene data show CDR1 as LNHDA and CDR2 as SQIVND (reference sequence). The CDR3 totals 13 residues. V lost 0 bases to trimming and J lost 8 bases, with 8 bases between them. This chain's CDR3 is CASSIDRVDIQYF. The CDR3 DNA follows: TGTGCCAGTAGTATAGACAGGGTTGACATTCAGTACTTC.

The table lists this clone with a count of one. This chain links TRBV10-3 with TRBJ2-2; 9 nucleotides match TRBD1. Germline loops: CDR1 ENHRY, CDR2 SYGVKD. CDR3 length: 16 amino acids. V was pared by 3 bases and J by 6 bases, with 8 bases of the junction left unmatched. This CDR3 reads CAISDRTGAEAGELFF. The CDR3 DNA follows: TGTGCCATCAGTGACCGGACAGGGGCCGAAGCCGGGGAGCTGTTTTTT.

This sequence joins TRBV5-5 and TRBJ1-1; unclear D gene. This CDR3 spans 14 amino acids. Trimming shortened V by 4 bases and J by 0 bases, and 10 bases separated the two germline ends. Germline CDR1 SGHKS, CDR2 YYEKEE (reference sequence). CDR3 sequence: CASSRRHMNTEAFF. CDR3 nucleotides: TGTGCCAGCAGCCGGAGGCACATGAACACTGAAGCTTTCTTT.

CDR3 sequence: CASSLEGVSTDTQYF. CDR3 sequence (DNA): TGCGCCAGCAGCTTGGAAGGGGTTAGCACAGATACGCAGTATTTT. V usage is TRBV5-1 and J usage is TRBJ2-3, with D maybe TRBD1 (5 bases). The V gene's germline CDR1 is SGHRS and CDR2 YFSETQ. Trimming cost V 0 bases and J 0 bases, with 8 bases left between them. The CDR3 has 15 amino acids.

The V and J genes are TRBV10-3 and TRBJ2-5; 11 nucleotides align to TRBD2. The V segment lost 5 bases and the J segment 5 bases; nucleotides outside the gene matches: 13. CDR3 length: 17 amino acids. CDR1 and CDR2 from the germline V gene are ENHRY and SYGVKD. CDR3 in amino acids: CAISPGLAAPRGETQYF. CDR3 DNA sequence: TGTGCCATCAGTCCGGGACTAGCGGCCCCCAGGGGGGAGACCCAGTACTTC.

V is TRBV5-4 and J is TRBJ1-1, with a possible D match to TRBD1 (6 bases). The CDR3 extends over 15 amino acids. CDR1 and CDR2 (germline): SGHNT, YYREEE (reference sequence). Trimming stripped 0 bases from V and 4 bases from J, with 13 bases between. The CDR3 is CASSLATGAATEAFF. The DNA for the CDR3 is TGTGCCAGCAGCTTGGCTACGGGGGCGGCCACTGAAGCTTTCTTT. Together with reference TRBV5-4 and TRBJ1-1, the CDR3 gives the full variable domain: ETGVTQSPTHLIKTRGQQVTLRCSSQSGHNTVSWYQQALGQGPQFIFQYYREEENGRGNFPPRFSGLQFPNYSSELNVNALELDDSALYLCASSLATGAATEAFFGQGTRLTVV.

The chain couples TRBV24-1 to TRBJ1-4; no firm D call. The length of the CDR3 is 15 residues. Per germline, CDR1 KGHDR and CDR2 SFDVKD. The V end was cut by 5 bases, the J end by 7 bases, with 16 bases between. The CDR3 DNA reads TGTGCCACCAGTGTTCGGACGGGGTGGGCTGAAAAACTGTTTTTT. As protein: CATSVRTGWAEKLFF.

CDR3 residues: CASSWDRGGEEKLFF. As DNA, the CDR3 is TGTGCCAGCAGCTGGGACCGTGGGGGAGAAGAAAAACTGTTTTTT. The V gene is TRBV5-6, the J gene TRBJ1-4; tentatively, D is TRBD1 (5 bases). The germline V gene has CDR1 SGHDT and CDR2 YYEEEE. The V end was cut by 3 bases, the J end by 8 bases, with 17 bases between. The CDR3 runs to 15 residues.

V usage is TRBV27 and J usage is TRBJ2-1; D perhaps matches TRBD1 (6 bases). The CDR3 is 18 amino acids. Germline V gives CDR1 MNHEY, CDR2 SMNVEV (reference sequence). V gave up 3 bases and J gave up 0 bases, with 18 bases separating them. CDR3 amino acids: CASSFRGPTISSYNEQFF. Here the CDR3 DNA reads TGTGCCAGCAGTTTCAGGGGACCTACTATATCCTCCTACAATGAGCAGTTCTTC.

V gene TRBV6-1 combines with J gene TRBJ1-2; no definite D call. This CDR3 is 14 amino acids long. Germline CDR1 and CDR2: MNHNS and SASEGT. Between the trimmed V and J ends, which lost 1 base and 5 bases, there was a span of 11 bases. The DNA of the CDR3 is TGTGCCAGCAGTGAAGAAGGCAGAGATTATGGCTACACCTTC. This sequence encodes CASSEEGRDYGYTF.

The V gene is TRBV6-5, the J gene TRBJ1-6; D not resolved. Trimming left V 7 bases short and J 9 bases short, with 4 bases between. CDR1 and CDR2 (germline): MNHEY, SVGAGI. The CDR3 runs to 10 residues. The DNA of the CDR3 is TGTGCCAGCACCACTTCACCCCTCCACTTT. The encoded protein is CASTTSPLHF.

CDR3 loop: CASADRASGNTIYF. The CDR3 bases are TGTGCCAGCGCGGACAGAGCCTCTGGAAACACCATATATTTT. The chain has TRBV5-4 and TRBJ1-3, with D perhaps matching TRBD1 (6 bases). V dropped 7 bases and J dropped 0 bases, with 11 bases sitting between them. Looked up from germline, CDR1 is SGHNT and CDR2 is YYREEE (reference sequence). The CDR3 consists of 14 residues.

The chain combines TRBV6-1 with TRBJ2-3, with D possibly TRBD2 on 5 matching bases. This CDR3 spans 19 amino acids. Trimming shortened V by 3 bases and J by 4 bases, and 26 bases separated the two germline ends. Per the germline V gene, CDR1 is MNHNS and CDR2 is SASEGT. CDR3 residues: CASSDLIGGFGLHADTQYF. The CDR3 bases are TGTGCCAGCAGTGACCTAATTGGCGGGTTTGGTCTCCACGCAGATACGCAGTATTTT.

The chain employs TRBV5-4 and TRBJ2-5; D may be TRBD2 (6 bases). The germline CDR1 and CDR2 sequences are SGHNT and YYREEE (reference sequence). This CDR3 region has 16 residues. V dropped 2 bases and J dropped 2 bases, with 16 bases sitting between them. CDR3 sequence reads: CASSFDLGGAQETQYF. CDR3 DNA sequence: TGTGCCAGCAGCTTTGACTTAGGAGGGGCTCAAGAGACCCAGTACTTC.

This clone was seen just once. The chain recombines TRBV5-1 with TRBJ1-1; no definite D call. V lost 2 bases, J lost 1 base, and 12 bases lay in between. This CDR3 is built from 15 residues. Germline values: CDR1 SGHRS, CDR2 YFSETQ. The CDR3 protein is CASSLNRKKNTEAFF. CDR3 nucleotides: TGCGCCAGCAGCTTAAACCGCAAAAAGAACACTGAAGCTTTCTTT.

This clone was detected only once. The chain carries TRBV27 and TRBJ2-2; the D gene could be TRBD1 or TRBD2 (6 bases each). The CDR3 loop spans 16 amino acids. V shed 4 bases and J shed 0 bases, with 12 bases lying between them. Germline CDR1 is MNHEY and CDR2 is SMNVEV (reference sequence). CDR3 coding DNA: TGTGCCAGCAGTTCCCCGGGGGCTACGAACACCGGGGAGCTGTTTTTT. It translates to CASSSPGATNTGELFF.

This clone appeared once. The chain couples TRBV30 to TRBJ1-1; TRBD1 might be the D (6 bases). With 2 bases removed from V and 5 bases from J, the gap between germline ends came to 12 bases. Germline lookup yields CDR1 GTSNPN and CDR2 SVGIG (reference sequence). The CDR3 length is 13 residues. CDR3 nucleotides: TGTGCCTGGAGTTACGACAGGAGAACTGAAGCTTTCTTT. Translating gives CAWSYDRRTEAFF.